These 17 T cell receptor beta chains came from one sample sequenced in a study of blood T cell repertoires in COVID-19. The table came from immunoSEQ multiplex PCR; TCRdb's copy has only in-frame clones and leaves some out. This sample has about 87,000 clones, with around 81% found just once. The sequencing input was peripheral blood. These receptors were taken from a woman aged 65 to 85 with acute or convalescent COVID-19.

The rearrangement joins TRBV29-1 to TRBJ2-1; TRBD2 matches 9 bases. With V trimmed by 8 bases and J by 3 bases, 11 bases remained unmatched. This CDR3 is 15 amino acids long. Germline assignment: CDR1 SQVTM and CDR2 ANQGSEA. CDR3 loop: CSPRRAGGIYNEQFF. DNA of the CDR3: TGCAGCCCCCGAAGAGCGGGGGGCATCTACAATGAGCAGTTCTTC.

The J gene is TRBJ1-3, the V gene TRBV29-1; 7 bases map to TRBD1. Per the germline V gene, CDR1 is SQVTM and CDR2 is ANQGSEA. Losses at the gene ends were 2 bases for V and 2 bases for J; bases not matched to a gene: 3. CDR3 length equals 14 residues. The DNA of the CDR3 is TGCAGCGTTGAAATACAGGGGACTGGAAACACCATATATTTT. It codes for CSVEIQGTGNTIYF. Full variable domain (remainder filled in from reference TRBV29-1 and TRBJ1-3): SAVISQKPSRDICQRGTSLTIQCQVDSQVTMMFWYRQQPGQSLTLIATANQGSEATYESGFVIDKFPISRPNLTFSTLTVSNMSPEDSSIYLCSVEIQGTGNTIYFGEGSWLTVV.

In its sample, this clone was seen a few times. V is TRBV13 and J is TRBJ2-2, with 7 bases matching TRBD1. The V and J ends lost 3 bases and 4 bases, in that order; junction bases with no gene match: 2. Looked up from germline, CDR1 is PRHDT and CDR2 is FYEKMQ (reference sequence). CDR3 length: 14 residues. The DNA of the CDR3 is TGTGCCAGCAGCTTCACAGGGGTCACCGGGGAGCTGTTTTTT. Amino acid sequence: CASSFTGVTGELFF.

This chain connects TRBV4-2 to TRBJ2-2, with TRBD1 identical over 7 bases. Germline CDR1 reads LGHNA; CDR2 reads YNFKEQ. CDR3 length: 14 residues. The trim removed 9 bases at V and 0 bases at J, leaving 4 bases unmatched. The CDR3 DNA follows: TGTGCCAGTAGGGGGACAGCGAACACCGGGGAGCTGTTTTTT. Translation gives CASRGTANTGELFF.

The chain's CDR3 is CASSDGQGAVEAFF. The CDR3 DNA reads as TGCGCCAGCAGTGATGGGCAGGGGGCGGTTGAAGCTTTCTTT. The gene calls are TRBV10-2 and TRBJ1-1, with 8 positions matching TRBD1. CDR3 length: 14 amino acids. From germline, CDR1 is WSHSY and CDR2 SAAADI. The V segment lost 3 bases and the J segment 7 bases; nucleotides outside the gene matches: 7.

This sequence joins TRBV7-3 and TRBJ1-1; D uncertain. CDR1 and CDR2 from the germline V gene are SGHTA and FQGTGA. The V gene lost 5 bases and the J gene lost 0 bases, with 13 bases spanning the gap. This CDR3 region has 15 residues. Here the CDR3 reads CASSPNEGMNTEAFF. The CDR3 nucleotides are TGTGCCAGCAGCCCCAACGAGGGCATGAACACTGAAGCTTTCTTT.

In nucleotides, the CDR3 is TGTGCCAGCAGCTTCCCGGGACAGACCCTCAAGAACACTGAAGCTTTCTTT. It translates to CASSFPGQTLKNTEAFF. The chain employs TRBV11-2 and TRBJ1-1; 7 nucleotides align to TRBD1. This CDR3 is 17 amino acids long. Germline values: CDR1 SGHAT, CDR2 FQNNGV. V lost 3 bases, J lost 1 base, and 11 bases stayed unmatched. Looking up the rest from reference TRBV11-2 and TRBJ1-1 gives the full variable domain: EAGVAQSPRYKIIEKRQSVAFWCNPISGHATLYWYQQILGQGPKLLIQFQNNGVVDDSQLPKDRFSAERLKGVDSTLKIQPAKLEDSAVYLCASSFPGQTLKNTEAFFGQGTRLTVV.

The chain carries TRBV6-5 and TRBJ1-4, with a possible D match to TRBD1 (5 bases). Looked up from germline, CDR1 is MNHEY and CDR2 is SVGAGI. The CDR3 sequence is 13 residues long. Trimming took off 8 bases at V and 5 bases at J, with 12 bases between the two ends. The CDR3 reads CASRWGENEKLFF. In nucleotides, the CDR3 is TGTGCCAGCCGGTGGGGGGAAAATGAAAAACTGTTTTTT.

The CDR3 sequence: CATSHRDRNYNEQFF. CDR3 sequence (DNA): TGTGCCACCAGCCACCGGGACAGAAACTACAATGAGCAGTTCTTC. The V and J genes are TRBV24-1 and TRBJ2-1, with 7 bases aligning to TRBD1. This CDR3 spans 15 amino acids. J was trimmed by 3 bases and V by 7 bases; bases with no gene match: 8. Germline V gene lookup returns CDR1 KGHDR and CDR2 SFDVKD.

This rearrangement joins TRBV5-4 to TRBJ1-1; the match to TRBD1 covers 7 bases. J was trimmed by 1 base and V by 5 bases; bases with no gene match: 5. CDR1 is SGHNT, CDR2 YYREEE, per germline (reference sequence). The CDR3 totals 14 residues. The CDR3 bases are TGTGCCAGCAGGTCAGGGGGACCGAACACTGAAGCTTTCTTT. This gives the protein CASRSGGPNTEAFF.

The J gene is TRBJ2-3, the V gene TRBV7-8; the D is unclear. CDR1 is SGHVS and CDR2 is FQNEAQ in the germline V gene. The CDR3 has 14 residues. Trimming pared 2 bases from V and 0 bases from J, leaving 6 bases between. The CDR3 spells CASSLLRSTDTQYF. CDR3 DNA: TGTGCCAGCAGCTTATTACGGAGCACAGATACGCAGTATTTT.

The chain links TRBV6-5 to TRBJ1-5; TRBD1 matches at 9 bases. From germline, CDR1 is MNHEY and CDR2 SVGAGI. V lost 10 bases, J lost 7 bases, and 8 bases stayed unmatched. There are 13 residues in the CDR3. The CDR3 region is CATGTGLEQPQHF. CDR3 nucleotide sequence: TGTGCCACTGGGACAGGGTTGGAGCAGCCCCAGCATTTT.

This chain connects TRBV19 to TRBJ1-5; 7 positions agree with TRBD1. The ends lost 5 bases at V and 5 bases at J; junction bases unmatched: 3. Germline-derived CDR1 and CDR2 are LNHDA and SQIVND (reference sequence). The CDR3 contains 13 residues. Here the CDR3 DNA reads TGTGCCAGTAGTGACAGGGTGTATCAGCCCCAGCATTTT. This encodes CASSDRVYQPQHF.

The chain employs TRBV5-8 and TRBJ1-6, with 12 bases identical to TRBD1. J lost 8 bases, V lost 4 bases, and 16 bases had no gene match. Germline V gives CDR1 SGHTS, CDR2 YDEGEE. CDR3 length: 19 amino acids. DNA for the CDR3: TGTGCCAGCAGCGGACCGGGACAGGGGGCGCCGGCCCACTATTCACCCCTCCACTTT. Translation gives CASSGPGQGAPAHYSPLHF.

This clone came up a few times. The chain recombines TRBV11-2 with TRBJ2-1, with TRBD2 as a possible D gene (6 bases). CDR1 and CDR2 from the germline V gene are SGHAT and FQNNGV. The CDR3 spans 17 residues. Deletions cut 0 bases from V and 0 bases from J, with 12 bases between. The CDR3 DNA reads TGTGCCAGCAGCTTAGATCCAGGCGGGAACTCCTACAATGAGCAGTTCTTC. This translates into CASSLDPGGNSYNEQFF.

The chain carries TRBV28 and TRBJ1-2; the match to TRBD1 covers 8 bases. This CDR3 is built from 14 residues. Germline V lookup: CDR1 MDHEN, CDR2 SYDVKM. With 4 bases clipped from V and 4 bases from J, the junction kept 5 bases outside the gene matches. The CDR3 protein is CASSSTDRVYGYTF. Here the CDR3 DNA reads TGTGCCAGCAGTTCCACGGACAGGGTCTATGGCTACACCTTC.

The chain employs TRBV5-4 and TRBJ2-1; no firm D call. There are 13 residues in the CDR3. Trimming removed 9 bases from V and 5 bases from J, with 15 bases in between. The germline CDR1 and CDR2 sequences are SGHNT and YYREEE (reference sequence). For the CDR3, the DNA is TGTGCCACGAGCCCTAGTGTAGACAATGAGCAGTTCTTC. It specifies CATSPSVDNEQFF.